This is a list of T cell receptor beta chains from one sample in a study of cytomegalovirus exposure and HLA in healthy donors. TCRdb's table, derived via immunoSEQ multiplex PCR, lists solely in-frame clones and lacks some. Here the sample table reports under 150,000 clones. Sequenced input: PBMCs. Receptor source: a man aged 35 to 55 in good health and CMV-seronegative. Both conserved end residues are part of each CDR3. A D gene is named only where the DNA matches it firmly.

V gene: TRBV9
D gene: -
J gene: TRBJ2-2
CDR3 DNA: TGTGCCAGCAGCGCGAGGGTTTTATCCGGGGAGCTGTTTTTT
CDR3 protein: CASSARVLSGELFF

V gene: TRBV6-4
D gene: -
J gene: TRBJ2-3
CDR3 DNA: TGTGCCAGCAGTGGACAGAGCACAGATACGCAGTATTTT
CDR3 protein: CASSGQSTDTQYF

V gene: TRBV5-1
D gene: -
J gene: TRBJ1-3
CDR3 DNA: TGCGCCAGCAGCTTGTGGGCAACCTCTGGAAACACCATATATTTT
CDR3 protein: CASSLWATSGNTIYF

V gene: TRBV14
D gene: -
J gene: TRBJ2-4
CDR3 DNA: TGTGCCAGCAGCCGCCCAGGGCGGAGGGGGCCGTGGAACATTCAGTACTTC
CDR3 protein: CASSRPGRRGPWNIQYF

V gene: TRBV29-1
D gene: -
J gene: TRBJ2-7
CDR3 DNA: TGCAGCGGCGGGACTCGTTACGAGCAGTACTTC
CDR3 protein: CSGGTRYEQYF

V gene: TRBV7-9
D gene: TRBD2
J gene: TRBJ2-3
CDR3 DNA: TGTGCCAGCAGCTCACTAGCGGGGGGGCCGGATACGCAGTATTTT
CDR3 protein: CASSSLAGGPDTQYF

V gene: TRBV7-3
D gene: -
J gene: TRBJ1-4
CDR3 DNA: TGTGCCAGCAGCTTAACAGATTGGAGTGTCGCGACTAATGAAAAACTGTTTTTT
CDR3 protein: CASSLTDWSVATNEKLFF

V gene: TRBV5-1
D gene: TRBD1
J gene: TRBJ2-3
CDR3 DNA: TGCGCCAGCAGCATGGGGACAGAGGGAGATACGCAGTATTTT
CDR3 protein: CASSMGTEGDTQYF

V gene: TRBV19
D gene: TRBD2
J gene: TRBJ2-5
CDR3 DNA: TGTGCCAGTAGTATCCAATTTAGCGGGGGAGCTTTCCAAGAGACCCAGTACTTC
CDR3 protein: CASSIQFSGGAFQETQYF

V gene: TRBV28
D gene: -
J gene: TRBJ1-1
CDR3 DNA: TGTGCCAGCAGTTTAGACGGGGGTCGCGGCGCTTTCTTT
CDR3 protein: CASSLDGGRGAFF

V gene: TRBV11-1
D gene: -
J gene: TRBJ2-7
CDR3 DNA: TGTGCCAGCAGCTTCTCTGAGGGGGGGCTGAACGAGCAGTACTTC
CDR3 protein: CASSFSEGGLNEQYF

V gene: TRBV7-9
D gene: -
J gene: TRBJ1-4
CDR3 DNA: TGTGCCAGCAGCTTTTCCCTCGAAGGGAGGACAACTAATGAAAAACTGTTTTTT
CDR3 protein: CASSFSLEGRTTNEKLFF

V gene: TRBV27
D gene: TRBD1
J gene: TRBJ1-1
CDR3 DNA: TGTGCCAGCAGTGACGGACAGGGTAGTCCTGAAGCTTTCTTT
CDR3 protein: CASSDGQGSPEAFF

V gene: TRBV7-2
D gene: TRBD2
J gene: TRBJ2-5
CDR3 DNA: TGTGCCAGCAGCGGGGGGGGAGGTCAAGAGACCCAGTACTTC
CDR3 protein: CASSGGGGQETQYF

V gene: TRBV9
D gene: -
J gene: TRBJ1-3
CDR3 DNA: TGTGCCAGCAACCCCGGGGACTCTGGAAACACCATATATTTT
CDR3 protein: CASNPGDSGNTIYF

V gene: TRBV5-1
D gene: TRBD2
J gene: TRBJ2-1
CDR3 DNA: TGCGCCAGCAGCTTGGAGTCTTGGTCGAGCGGGGGTAATGAGCAGTTCTTC
CDR3 protein: CASSLESWSSGGNEQFF

V gene: TRBV5-6
D gene: -
J gene: TRBJ1-5
CDR3 DNA: TGTGCCAGCAGCTTCCAGGCGAATCAGCCCCAGCATTTT
CDR3 protein: CASSFQANQPQHF

V gene: TRBV7-6
D gene: -
J gene: TRBJ1-1
CDR3 DNA: TGTGCCAGCAGCACTAGGACGGGAACTGAAGCTTTCTTT
CDR3 protein: CASSTRTGTEAFF

V gene: TRBV5-6
D gene: TRBD1
J gene: TRBJ2-1
CDR3 DNA: TGTGCCAGCAGCTTATCCGGGACAGGATTGAATGAGCAGTTCTTC
CDR3 protein: CASSLSGTGLNEQFF

V gene: TRBV7-2
D gene: -
J gene: TRBJ2-7
CDR3 DNA: TGTGCCAGCAGCCCCCGCGGAGGGGTGAACATCGAGCAGTACTTC
CDR3 protein: CASSPRGGVNIEQYF

V gene: TRBV7-8
D gene: TRBD1
J gene: TRBJ2-2
CDR3 DNA: TGTGCCAGCAGCCCCCGGGCAGGGGGTACCGGGGAGCTGTTTTTT
CDR3 protein: CASSPRAGGTGELFF

V gene: TRBV7-2
D gene: -
J gene: TRBJ1-4
CDR3 DNA: TGTGCCAGCAGCTTAGATCCCACAGGGGAAAAACTGTTTTTT
CDR3 protein: CASSLDPTGEKLFF

V gene: TRBV15
D gene: -
J gene: TRBJ1-1
CDR3 DNA: TGTGCCACCAGCAGTATAGAAGGGTCGATACGGGGAGACACTGAAGCTTTCTTT
CDR3 protein: CATSSIEGSIRGDTEAFF

V gene: TRBV11-2
D gene: -
J gene: TRBJ2-3
CDR3 DNA: TGTGCCAGCAGCTTAGATAAAGCCCCAGATACGCAGTATTTT
CDR3 protein: CASSLDKAPDTQYF

V gene: TRBV5-4
D gene: -
J gene: TRBJ2-3
CDR3 DNA: TGTGCCAGCAGCATCATGGCTACAGATACGCAGTATTTT
CDR3 protein: CASSIMATDTQYF

V gene: TRBV4-1
D gene: -
J gene: TRBJ1-1
CDR3 DNA: TGCGCCAGCAGCCAAGAGGGGGGGGCGAACACTGAAGCTTTCTTT
CDR3 protein: CASSQEGGANTEAFF

V gene: TRBV7-3
D gene: TRBD1
J gene: TRBJ1-6
CDR3 DNA: TGTGCCAGCAGCCTCCTAGGGACAGGGAATTCACCCCTCCACTTT
CDR3 protein: CASSLLGTGNSPLHF

V gene: TRBV29-1
D gene: -
J gene: TRBJ1-1
CDR3 DNA: TGCAGCGTTGAAGATGGGACAAACACTGAAGCTTTCTTT
CDR3 protein: CSVEDGTNTEAFF

V gene: TRBV29-1
D gene: -
J gene: TRBJ1-1
CDR3 DNA: TGCAGCGTGGCCGGGGGATCCACTGAAGCTTTCTTT
CDR3 protein: CSVAGGSTEAFF

V gene: TRBV14
D gene: TRBD2
J gene: TRBJ2-5
CDR3 DNA: TGTGCCAGCAGCCCCGGGACTAGAGGCCAAGAGACCCAGTACTTC
CDR3 protein: CASSPGTRGQETQYF

V gene: TRBV5-1
D gene: -
J gene: TRBJ1-1
CDR3 DNA: TGCGCCAGCAGCTTATCGGGTCCGATGAACACTGAAGCTTTCTTT
CDR3 protein: CASSLSGPMNTEAFF

V gene: TRBV1
D gene: -
J gene: TRBJ2-7
CDR3 DNA: TGCACCAGCTGGCGGGATTTCCTCACGGAGCAGTACTTC
CDR3 protein: CTSWRDFLTEQYF

V gene: TRBV7-9
D gene: -
J gene: TRBJ2-7
CDR3 DNA: TGTGCCAGCAGCTCAGCGACAGAGGTGGGCGAGCAGTACTTC
CDR3 protein: CASSSATEVGEQYF

V gene: TRBV4-2
D gene: TRBD1
J gene: TRBJ2-7
CDR3 DNA: TGTGCCAGCAGCCAAAGGACAGGGGGCGGGTACGAGCAGTACTTC
CDR3 protein: CASSQRTGGGYEQYF

V gene: TRBV2
D gene: -
J gene: TRBJ2-7
CDR3 DNA: TGTGCCAGCAAATGGGACAATTCCTACGAGCAGTACTTC
CDR3 protein: CASKWDNSYEQYF

V gene: TRBV5-6
D gene: TRBD1
J gene: TRBJ2-2
CDR3 DNA: TGTGCCAGCAGTATGGGGACAGCGAACACCGGGGAGCTGTTTTTT
CDR3 protein: CASSMGTANTGELFF

V gene: TRBV5-1
D gene: TRBD1
J gene: TRBJ2-2
CDR3 DNA: TGCGCCAGCAGCTCCGATGGTACGGGACAGGCGAACACCGGGGAGCTGTTTTTT
CDR3 protein: CASSSDGTGQANTGELFF

V gene: TRBV7-8
D gene: -
J gene: TRBJ2-4
CDR3 DNA: TGTGCCAGCCCACTGGGGCACCTAGCCAAAAACATTCAGTACTTC
CDR3 protein: CASPLGHLAKNIQYF

V gene: TRBV6-6
D gene: -
J gene: TRBJ1-2
CDR3 DNA: TGTGCCAGCAGTTACTTAGGCGGCGATGGCTACACCTTT
CDR3 protein: CASSYLGGDGYTF

V gene: TRBV19
D gene: TRBD1
J gene: TRBJ2-7
CDR3 DNA: TGTGCCAGTAGTATAGAAGGACAGGGAGCCTTCAACGAGCAGTACTTC
CDR3 protein: CASSIEGQGAFNEQYF

V gene: TRBV29-1
D gene: -
J gene: TRBJ2-5
CDR3 DNA: TGCAGCGTTTCCCCAGGTTCAGAGACCCAGTACTTC
CDR3 protein: CSVSPGSETQYF

V gene: TRBV28
D gene: -
J gene: TRBJ1-4
CDR3 DNA: TGTGCCAGCTCCCGGGCTAATGAAAAACTGTTTTTT
CDR3 protein: CASSRANEKLFF

V gene: TRBV5-6
D gene: -
J gene: TRBJ1-1
CDR3 DNA: TGTGCCAGCAGACGACAGACGAACACTGAAGCTTTCTTT
CDR3 protein: CASRRQTNTEAFF

V gene: TRBV10-3
D gene: TRBD1
J gene: TRBJ2-7
CDR3 DNA: TGTGCCATCAGAACTGACAGGGGCATCGGCTACGAGCAGTACTTC
CDR3 protein: CAIRTDRGIGYEQYF